A single T cell receptor (beta chain) is shown here with its context. Its antigen is currently unknown. The CDR3 sequence is 14 residues long. Germline-derived CDR1 and CDR2 are MNHNY and SVGAGI (reference sequence). Trimming pared 5 bases from V and 1 base from J, leaving 8 bases between. This specimen comes from a study of CD8 T cells in ankylosing spondylitis. Findings and caveats of the study: A TCR beta motif of eight or nine highly homologous variants seemed to mark ankylosing spondylitis blood. Reported data indicate significant enrichment of disease-linked clones within matched ankylosing spondylitis synovial fluid.

Quantitative 5'-RACE with molecular barcodes generated TCR beta libraries. TCRdb itself ran the 5' RACE reads through MiXCR, one entry per CDR3 protein. The sample comprises 25,000 to 35,000 distinct CDR3 sequences, 14% of which are singletons, and around 40% rests with the top ten. The clonotype originates from a male donor with ankylosing spondylitis or in good health (not recorded which). Sequenced material: blood. The chain links TRBV6-6 to TRBJ2-2; no clear D. The CDR3 sequence is CASSRDQNTGELFF. CDR3 DNA: TGTGCCAGCAGTCGAGACCAGAACACCGGGGAGCTGTTTTTT.